The rows below give T cell receptor beta chains drawn from one sample of a study of blood T cell repertoires in COVID-19. TCRdb's table, derived via immunoSEQ multiplex PCR, lists solely in-frame clones and lacks some. Among approximately 400,000 clones, about 89% were seen once, and the ten largest hold approximately 1.2%. The sequenced sample was PBMCs or T cells enriched from blood (not recorded which). These receptors originate from a man aged 25 to 40 who had recovered from COVID-19. The CDR3 runs from the conserved cysteine through the conserved F or W. A D gene is named only where the DNA matches it firmly. Clone size, where shown, is once, few, many, or a class for clones that have expanded.

j_gene: TRBJ2-2
abundance: .
len: 14
v_gene: TRBV5-1
d_gene: TRBD2
CDR3aa: CASSGAGGFGELFF
CDR3nt: TGCGCCAGCAGCGGAGCGGGGGGGTTCGGGGAGCTGTTTTTT

j_gene: TRBJ2-1
abundance: few
len: 13
v_gene: TRBV19
d_gene: .
CDR3aa: CASTVGGPAAQFF
CDR3nt: TGTGCCAGTACTGTTGGGGGCCCGGCCGCGCAGTTCTTC

j_gene: TRBJ1-2
abundance: .
len: 14
v_gene: TRBV6-5
d_gene: .
CDR3aa: CASSYSGSLGGYTF
CDR3nt: TGTGCCAGCAGTTACTCTGGGTCGCTAGGTGGCTACACCTTC

j_gene: TRBJ1-1
abundance: .
len: 15
v_gene: TRBV10-3
d_gene: .
CDR3aa: CAARDGGGRNTEAFF
CDR3nt: TGTGCCGCGCGGGACGGGGGGGGTAGGAACACTGAAGCTTTCTTT

j_gene: TRBJ1-1
abundance: .
len: 12
v_gene: TRBV27
d_gene: .
CDR3aa: CASSFLGTEAFF
CDR3nt: TGTGCCAGCAGTTTTCTAGGCACTGAAGCTTTCTTT

j_gene: TRBJ1-2
abundance: .
len: 15
v_gene: TRBV5-5
d_gene: .
CDR3aa: CASSFDSGNNYGYTF
CDR3nt: TGTGCCAGCAGCTTTGATTCAGGGAACAACTATGGCTACACCTTC

j_gene: TRBJ1-2
abundance: .
len: 13
v_gene: TRBV29-1
d_gene: .
CDR3aa: CSVEKETVYGYTF
CDR3nt: TGCAGCGTTGAAAAGGAGACAGTCTATGGCTACACCTTC

j_gene: TRBJ1-2
abundance: .
len: 13
v_gene: TRBV29-1
d_gene: TRBD1
CDR3aa: CSARQGLYYGYTF
CDR3nt: TGCAGCGCCCGACAGGGATTGTACTATGGCTACACCTTC

j_gene: TRBJ2-7
abundance: .
len: 15
v_gene: TRBV18
d_gene: .
CDR3aa: CASSPRDTSSYEQYF
CDR3nt: TGTGCCAGCTCACCACGGGACACGAGCTCCTACGAGCAGTACTTC

j_gene: TRBJ2-3
abundance: .
len: 13
v_gene: TRBV25-1
d_gene: .
CDR3aa: CASSDSLADTQYF
CDR3nt: TGTGCCAGCAGTGATTCCCTAGCAGATACGCAGTATTTT

j_gene: TRBJ1-1
abundance: .
len: 13
v_gene: TRBV27
d_gene: .
CDR3aa: CASWRSTNTEAFF
CDR3nt: TGTGCATCATGGCGGTCTACGAACACTGAAGCTTTCTTT

j_gene: TRBJ1-2
abundance: once
len: 11
v_gene: TRBV30
d_gene: TRBD1
CDR3aa: CALQGRYGYTF
CDR3nt: TGTGCCTTACAGGGGAGGTATGGCTACACCTTC

j_gene: TRBJ1-2
abundance: .
len: 13
v_gene: TRBV28
d_gene: .
CDR3aa: CASSLRGDYGYTF
CDR3nt: TGTGCCAGCAGTTTACGGGGTGACTATGGCTACACCTTC

j_gene: TRBJ1-2
abundance: once
len: 13
v_gene: TRBV29-1
d_gene: .
CDR3aa: CSVEDAGVRGYTF
CDR3nt: TGCAGCGTTGAAGACGCGGGGGTTCGAGGCTACACCTTC

j_gene: TRBJ2-1
abundance: .
len: 13
v_gene: TRBV30
d_gene: .
CDR3aa: CAWSQQGGSEQFF
CDR3nt: TGTGCCTGGAGTCAACAGGGGGGGAGTGAGCAGTTCTTC

j_gene: TRBJ1-4
abundance: .
len: 14
v_gene: TRBV30
d_gene: TRBD1
CDR3aa: CACSGGGQLIRLFF
CDR3nt: TGTGCCTGCTCTGGAGGGGGACAGCTTATTAGACTGTTTTTT

j_gene: TRBJ1-1
abundance: .
len: 19
v_gene: TRBV5-4
d_gene: .
CDR3aa: CASSSAAGRAPDMNTEAFF
CDR3nt: TGTGCCAGCAGCTCTGCTGCGGGGAGGGCACCAGACATGAACACTGAAGCTTTCTTT

j_gene: TRBJ1-2
abundance: .
len: 14
v_gene: TRBV11-1
d_gene: .
CDR3aa: CASSPAAGAYGYTF
CDR3nt: TGTGCCAGCAGCCCAGCGGCAGGGGCCTATGGCTACACCTTC

j_gene: TRBJ2-5
abundance: .
len: 14
v_gene: TRBV30
d_gene: .
CDR3aa: CAWSGLSSPPAQYF
CDR3nt: TGTGCCTGGAGCGGTCTTTCATCCCCACCGGCCCAGTACTTC

j_gene: TRBJ2-1
abundance: .
len: 15
v_gene: TRBV5-1
d_gene: TRBD1
CDR3aa: CASSLGGQMYNEQFF
CDR3nt: TGCGCCAGCAGCTTGGGGGGACAGATGTACAATGAGCAGTTCTTC

j_gene: TRBJ2-2
abundance: .
len: 14
v_gene: TRBV27
d_gene: .
CDR3aa: CASSLSRNTGELFF
CDR3nt: TGTGCCAGCAGTTTATCCAGGAACACCGGGGAGCTGTTTTTT

j_gene: TRBJ1-6
abundance: once
len: 16
v_gene: TRBV7-8
d_gene: TRBD1
CDR3aa: CASSFEVDRSNSPLHF
CDR3nt: TGTGCCAGCAGCTTTGAAGTGGACAGGTCAAATTCACCCCTCCACTTT

j_gene: TRBJ1-2
abundance: .
len: 16
v_gene: TRBV4-3
d_gene: TRBD1
CDR3aa: CASSQVGTALGYGYTF
CDR3nt: TGCGCCAGCAGCCAAGTAGGGACAGCTCTAGGCTATGGCTACACCTTC

j_gene: TRBJ1-5
abundance: .
len: 17
v_gene: TRBV5-8
d_gene: .
CDR3aa: CASSPPRAGLSNQPQHF
CDR3nt: TGTGCCAGCAGCCCCCCTAGGGCAGGGTTGAGCAATCAGCCCCAGCATTTT

j_gene: TRBJ2-1
abundance: .
len: 16
v_gene: TRBV6-2/TRBV6-3
d_gene: TRBD1
CDR3aa: CASSTSRTGGGDEQFF
CDR3nt: TGTGCCAGCAGTACGTCTAGGACAGGCGGAGGTGATGAGCAGTTCTTC

j_gene: TRBJ1-4
abundance: once
len: 12
v_gene: TRBV10-3
d_gene: .
CDR3aa: CAISPGSEKLFF
CDR3nt: TGTGCCATCAGTCCGGGGAGTGAAAAACTGTTTTTT

j_gene: TRBJ2-3
abundance: .
len: 14
v_gene: TRBV29-1
d_gene: TRBD1
CDR3aa: CSVGQGALTDTQYF
CDR3nt: TGCAGCGTTGGGCAGGGGGCCCTCACAGATACGCAGTATTTT

j_gene: TRBJ2-3
abundance: few
len: 15
v_gene: TRBV30
d_gene: TRBD2
CDR3aa: CAWTRGGGSTDTQYF
CDR3nt: TGTGCCTGGACCCGCGGCGGGGGGAGCACAGATACGCAGTATTTT

j_gene: TRBJ1-2
abundance: .
len: 15
v_gene: TRBV19
d_gene: .
CDR3aa: CASSPYGGYDYGYTF
CDR3nt: TGTGCCAGTAGTCCGTACGGGGGGTATGACTATGGCTACACCTTC

j_gene: TRBJ1-4
abundance: .
len: 16
v_gene: TRBV6-1
d_gene: .
CDR3aa: CASSEYSGLTNEKLFF
CDR3nt: TGTGCCAGCAGTGAGTATAGCGGACTCACTAATGAAAAACTGTTTTTT

j_gene: TRBJ1-1
abundance: .
len: 13
v_gene: TRBV29-1
d_gene: .
CDR3aa: CSVDLQGKAEAFF
CDR3nt: TGCAGCGTTGATCTGCAGGGAAAGGCTGAAGCTTTCTTT

j_gene: TRBJ2-5
abundance: once
len: 16
v_gene: TRBV4-1
d_gene: .
CDR3aa: CASSQDTTSYSETQYF
CDR3nt: TGCGCCAGCAGCCAAGATACGACTAGTTATAGCGAGACCCAGTACTTC

j_gene: TRBJ2-3
abundance: .
len: 15
v_gene: TRBV7-9
d_gene: .
CDR3aa: CASSLFTGSTDTQYF
CDR3nt: TGTGCCAGCAGCTTATTTACAGGGAGCACAGATACGCAGTATTTT

j_gene: TRBJ1-1
abundance: .
len: 14
v_gene: TRBV27
d_gene: TRBD1
CDR3aa: CASSLRTGITEAFF
CDR3nt: TGTGCCAGCAGTTTACGGACAGGGATCACTGAAGCTTTCTTT

j_gene: TRBJ1-5
abundance: .
len: 15
v_gene: TRBV4-1
d_gene: .
CDR3aa: CASSQDLGARQPQHF
CDR3nt: TGCGCCAGCAGCCAAGATTTGGGGGCTCGACAGCCCCAGCATTTT

j_gene: TRBJ2-5
abundance: .
len: 13
v_gene: TRBV19
d_gene: .
CDR3aa: CASSTTFQETQYF
CDR3nt: TGTGCCAGTAGTACAACATTTCAAGAGACCCAGTACTTC

j_gene: TRBJ2-6
abundance: .
len: 18
v_gene: TRBV6-1
d_gene: TRBD1
CDR3aa: CASSGSADRRPGANVLTF
CDR3nt: TGTGCCAGCAGTGGTAGTGCGGACAGGAGGCCTGGGGCCAACGTCCTGACTTTC

j_gene: TRBJ1-1
abundance: .
len: 17
v_gene: TRBV11-2
d_gene: .
CDR3aa: CASSLDRRGLMNTEAFF
CDR3nt: TGTGCCAGCAGCTTAGATCGAAGGGGACTAATGAACACTGAAGCTTTCTTT

j_gene: TRBJ1-1
abundance: .
len: 14
v_gene: TRBV7-9
d_gene: .
CDR3aa: CASSLLTGNTEAFF
CDR3nt: TGTGCCAGCAGCTTACTCACGGGGAATACTGAAGCTTTCTTT

j_gene: TRBJ1-2
abundance: .
len: 14
v_gene: TRBV25-1
d_gene: .
CDR3aa: CASSETVPTYGYTF
CDR3nt: TGTGCCAGCAGTGAAACAGTCCCTACCTATGGCTACACCTTC

j_gene: TRBJ2-7
abundance: .
len: 17
v_gene: TRBV11-2
d_gene: .
CDR3aa: CASSLDTWGSGRDEQYF
CDR3nt: TGTGCCAGCAGCTTAGATACCTGGGGCTCTGGCCGGGACGAGCAGTACTTC